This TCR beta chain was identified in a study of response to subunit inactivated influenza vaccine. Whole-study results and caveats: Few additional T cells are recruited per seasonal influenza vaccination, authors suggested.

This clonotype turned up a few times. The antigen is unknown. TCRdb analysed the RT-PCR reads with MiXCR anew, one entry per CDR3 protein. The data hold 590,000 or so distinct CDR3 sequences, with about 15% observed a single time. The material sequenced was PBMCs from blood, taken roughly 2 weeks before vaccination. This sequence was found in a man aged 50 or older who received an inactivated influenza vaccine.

The DNA of the CDR3 is TGTGCCAGCAGCTTAGCGGGACTAGCAGCCTACGAGCAGTACTTC. As protein: CASSLAGLAAYEQYF. V usage is TRBV11-2 and J usage is TRBJ2-7; TRBD2 matches at 9 bases. The V gene end was trimmed by 1 base and the J gene end by 2 bases; junction bases not matched to a gene: 3. Looked up from germline, CDR1 is SGHAT and CDR2 is FQNNGV. CDR3 length equals 15 residues.